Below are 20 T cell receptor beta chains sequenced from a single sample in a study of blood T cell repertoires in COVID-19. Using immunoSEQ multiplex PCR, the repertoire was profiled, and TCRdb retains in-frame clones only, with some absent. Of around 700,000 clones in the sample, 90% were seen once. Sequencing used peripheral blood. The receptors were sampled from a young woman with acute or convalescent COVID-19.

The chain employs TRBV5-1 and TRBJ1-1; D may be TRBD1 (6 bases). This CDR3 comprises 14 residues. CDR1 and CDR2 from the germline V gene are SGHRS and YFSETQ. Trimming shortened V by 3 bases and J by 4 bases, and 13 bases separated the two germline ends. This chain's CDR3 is CASSWGGQGTEAFF. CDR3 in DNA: TGCGCCAGCAGCTGGGGGGGCCAGGGCACTGAAGCTTTCTTT.

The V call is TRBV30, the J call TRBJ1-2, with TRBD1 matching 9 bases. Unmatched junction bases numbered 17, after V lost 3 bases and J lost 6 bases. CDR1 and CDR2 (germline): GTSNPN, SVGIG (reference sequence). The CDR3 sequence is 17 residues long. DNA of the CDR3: TGTGCCTGGAGCATCCTTCCACCGGGACAGGGATATAATGGCTACACCTTC. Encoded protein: CAWSILPPGQGYNGYTF.

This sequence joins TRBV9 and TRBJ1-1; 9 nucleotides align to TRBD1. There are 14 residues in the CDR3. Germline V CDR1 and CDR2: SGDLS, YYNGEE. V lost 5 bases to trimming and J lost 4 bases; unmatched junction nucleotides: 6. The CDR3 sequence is CASSLQGAGTEAFF. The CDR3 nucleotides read TGTGCCAGCAGTCTACAGGGGGCGGGCACTGAAGCTTTCTTT.

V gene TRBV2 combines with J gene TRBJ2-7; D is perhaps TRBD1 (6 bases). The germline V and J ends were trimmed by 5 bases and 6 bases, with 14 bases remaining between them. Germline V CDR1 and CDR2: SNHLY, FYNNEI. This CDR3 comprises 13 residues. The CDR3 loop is CASSPVGAVEQYF. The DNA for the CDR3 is TGTGCCAGCAGTCCAGTGGGGGCTGTCGAGCAGTACTTC.

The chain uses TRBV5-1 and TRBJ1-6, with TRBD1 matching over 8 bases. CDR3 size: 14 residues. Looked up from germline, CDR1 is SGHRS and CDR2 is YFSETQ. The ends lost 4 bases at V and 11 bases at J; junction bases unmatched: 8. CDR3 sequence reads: CASSRQGFLTPLHF. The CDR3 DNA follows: TGCGCCAGCAGCAGACAGGGGTTTTTGACACCCCTCCACTTT.

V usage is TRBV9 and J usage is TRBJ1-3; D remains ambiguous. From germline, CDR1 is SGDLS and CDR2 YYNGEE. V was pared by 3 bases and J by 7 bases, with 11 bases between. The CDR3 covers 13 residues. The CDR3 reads CASSAWEGNTIYF. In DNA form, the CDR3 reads TGTGCCAGCAGCGCCTGGGAGGGTAACACCATATATTTT. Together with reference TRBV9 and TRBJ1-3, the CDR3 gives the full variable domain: DSGVTQTPKHLITATGQRVTLRCSPRSGDLSVYWYQQSLDQGLQFLIQYYNGEERAKGNILERFSAQQFPDLHSELNLSSLELGDSALYFCASSAWEGNTIYFGEGSWLTVV.

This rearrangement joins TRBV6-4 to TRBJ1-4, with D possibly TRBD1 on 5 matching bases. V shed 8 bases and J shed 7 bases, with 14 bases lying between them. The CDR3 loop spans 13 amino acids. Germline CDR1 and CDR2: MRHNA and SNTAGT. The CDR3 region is CASRGQGSEKLFF. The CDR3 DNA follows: TGTGCCAGCCGAGGCCAGGGAAGTGAAAAACTGTTTTTT.

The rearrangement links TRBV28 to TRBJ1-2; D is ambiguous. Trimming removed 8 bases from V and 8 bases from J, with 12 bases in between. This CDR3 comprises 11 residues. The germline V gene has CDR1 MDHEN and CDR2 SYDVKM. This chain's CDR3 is CASARGRGYTF. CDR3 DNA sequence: TGTGCCAGCGCTCGAGGGCGAGGCTACACCTTC.

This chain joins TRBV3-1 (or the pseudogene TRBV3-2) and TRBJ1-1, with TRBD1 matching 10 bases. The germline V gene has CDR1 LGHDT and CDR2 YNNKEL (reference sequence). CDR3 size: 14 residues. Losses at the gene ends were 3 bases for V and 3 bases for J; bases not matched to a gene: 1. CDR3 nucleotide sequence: TGTGCCAGCAGCCATGGGACAGGGGACACTGAAGCTTTCTTT. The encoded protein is CASSHGTGDTEAFF.

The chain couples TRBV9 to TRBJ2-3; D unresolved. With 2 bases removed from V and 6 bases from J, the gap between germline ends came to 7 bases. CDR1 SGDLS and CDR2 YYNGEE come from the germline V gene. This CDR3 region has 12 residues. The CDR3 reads CASSVPRDTQYF. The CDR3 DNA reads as TGTGCCAGCAGCGTCCCGCGGGATACGCAGTATTTT.

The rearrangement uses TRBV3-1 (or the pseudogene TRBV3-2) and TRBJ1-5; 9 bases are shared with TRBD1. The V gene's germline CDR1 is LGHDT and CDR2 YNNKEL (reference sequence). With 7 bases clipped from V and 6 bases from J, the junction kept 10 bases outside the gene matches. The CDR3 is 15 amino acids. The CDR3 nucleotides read TGTGCCAGCACCTCTGGGACAGGGAATAGTCAGCCCCAGCATTTT. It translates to CASTSGTGNSQPQHF.

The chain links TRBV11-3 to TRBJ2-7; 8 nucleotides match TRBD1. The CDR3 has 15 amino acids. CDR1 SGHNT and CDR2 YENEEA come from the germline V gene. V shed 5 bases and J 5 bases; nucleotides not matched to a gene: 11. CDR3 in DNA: TGTGCCAGCAGCCCCTCCCAGGGGGCTGGGGACGAGCAGTACTTC. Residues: CASSPSQGAGDEQYF.

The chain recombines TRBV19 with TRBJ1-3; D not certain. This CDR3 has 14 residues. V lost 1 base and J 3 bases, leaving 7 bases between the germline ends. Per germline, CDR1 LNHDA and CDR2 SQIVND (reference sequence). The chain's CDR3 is CASSIAGGGNTIYF. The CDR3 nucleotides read TGTGCCAGTAGTATAGCGGGAGGTGGAAACACCATATATTTT.

In DNA, the CDR3 is TGTGCCAGCAGCCGGACTAGCGGGGGCACAGATACGCAGTATTTT. This translates into CASSRTSGGTDTQYF. This chain uses TRBV7-6 with TRBJ2-3; TRBD2 matches 12 bases. The CDR3 runs 15 residues. Germline V lookup: CDR1 SGHVS, CDR2 FNYEAQ. Germline trimming cut 5 bases from V and 1 base from J; bases unmatched to any gene: 1.

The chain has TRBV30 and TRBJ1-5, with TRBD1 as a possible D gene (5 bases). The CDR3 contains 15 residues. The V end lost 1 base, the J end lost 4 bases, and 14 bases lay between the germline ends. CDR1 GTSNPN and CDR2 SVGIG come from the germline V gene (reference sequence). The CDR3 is CAWSGGLGGNQPQHF. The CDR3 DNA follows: TGTGCCTGGAGTGGGGGCCTGGGGGGGAATCAGCCCCAGCATTTT.

This CDR3 is CASSIEDGQGYEQFF. DNA of the CDR3: TGCGCCAGCAGCATTGAGGATGGACAGGGCTATGAGCAGTTCTTC. The genes are TRBV5-1 and TRBJ2-1; 8 nucleotides line up with TRBD1. CDR3 size: 15 residues. Germline V gene lookup returns CDR1 SGHRS and CDR2 YFSETQ. V gave up 4 bases and J gave up 8 bases; unmatched junction bases: 11.

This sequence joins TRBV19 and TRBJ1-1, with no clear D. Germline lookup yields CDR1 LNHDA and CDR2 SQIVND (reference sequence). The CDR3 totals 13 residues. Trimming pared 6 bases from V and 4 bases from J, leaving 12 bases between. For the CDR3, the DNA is TGTGCCAGTAGACGCACGAGGTCCACTGAAGCTTTCTTT. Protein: CASRRTRSTEAFF.

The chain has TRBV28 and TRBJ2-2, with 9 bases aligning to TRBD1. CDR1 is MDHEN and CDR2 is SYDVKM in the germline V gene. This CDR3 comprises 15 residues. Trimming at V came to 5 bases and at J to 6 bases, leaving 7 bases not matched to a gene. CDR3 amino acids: CASSTSDRGAGELFF. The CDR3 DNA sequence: TGTGCCAGCAGTACCTCAGACAGGGGGGCCGGGGAGCTGTTTTTT. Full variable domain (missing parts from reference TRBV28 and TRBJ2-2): DVKVTQSSRYLVKRTGEKVFLECVQDMDHENMFWYRQDPGLGLRLIYFSYDVKMKEKGDIPEGYSVSREKKERFSLILESASTNQTSMYLCASSTSDRGAGELFFGEGSRLTVL.

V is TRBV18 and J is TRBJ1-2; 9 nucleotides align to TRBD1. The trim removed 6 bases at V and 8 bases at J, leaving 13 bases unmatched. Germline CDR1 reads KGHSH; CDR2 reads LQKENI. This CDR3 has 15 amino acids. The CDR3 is CASSPSGQGVTGYTF. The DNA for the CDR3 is TGTGCCAGCTCCCCGTCGGGACAGGGAGTAACCGGCTACACCTTC.

The CDR3: CASSEFQVGYGYTF. In DNA form, the CDR3 reads TGTGCCAGCAGTGAATTCCAGGTTGGCTATGGCTACACCTTC. The chain is built from TRBV6-1 and TRBJ1-2; no reliable D call. Germline V lookup: CDR1 MNHNS, CDR2 SASEGT. CDR3 length: 14 residues. The V end was cut by 2 bases, the J end by 4 bases, with 11 bases between.